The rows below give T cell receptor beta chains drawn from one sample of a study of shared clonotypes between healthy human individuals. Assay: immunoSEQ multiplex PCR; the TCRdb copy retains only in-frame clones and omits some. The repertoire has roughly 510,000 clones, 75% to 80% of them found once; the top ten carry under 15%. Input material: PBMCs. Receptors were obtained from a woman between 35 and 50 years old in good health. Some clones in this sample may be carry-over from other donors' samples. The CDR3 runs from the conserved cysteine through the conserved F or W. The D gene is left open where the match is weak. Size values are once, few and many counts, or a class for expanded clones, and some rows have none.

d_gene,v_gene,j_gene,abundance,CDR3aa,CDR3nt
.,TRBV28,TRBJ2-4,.,CASSPVEAYKNIQYF,TGTGCCAGCAGTCCCGTTGAGGCCTACAAAAACATTCAGTACTTC
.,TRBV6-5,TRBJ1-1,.,CASSSGVNTEAFF,TGTGCCAGCAGTTCTGGGGTGAACACTGAAGCTTTCTTT
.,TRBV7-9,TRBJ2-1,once,CASSLFGKEQFF,TGTGCCAGCAGCTTATTCGGGAAGGAGCAGTTCTTC
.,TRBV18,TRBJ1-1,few,CASSPTGHLNTEAFF,TGTGCCAGCTCACCAACGGGACACCTGAACACTGAAGCTTTCTTT
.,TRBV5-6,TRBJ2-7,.,CASRLRNSWSEQYF,TGTGCCAGCAGGCTGAGAAACAGCTGGTCAGAGCAGTACTTC
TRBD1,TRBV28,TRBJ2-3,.,CASSLGLRDRETDTQYF,TGTGCCAGCAGTCTGGGACTCCGGGACAGGGAAACAGATACGCAGTATTTT
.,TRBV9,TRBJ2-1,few,CASSAATGISYNEQFF,TGTGCCAGCAGCGCGGCCACTGGGATCTCCTACAATGAGCAGTTCTTC
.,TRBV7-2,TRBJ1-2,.,CASSSPWVKGQDGYTF,TGTGCCAGCAGCTCGCCCTGGGTAAAGGGGCAGGATGGCTACACCTTC
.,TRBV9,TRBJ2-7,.,CASSVRGDSYEQYF,TGTGCCAGCAGCGTAAGGGGAGATTCCTACGAGCAGTACTTC
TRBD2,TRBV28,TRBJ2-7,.,CASCVAGHSYEQYF,TGTGCCAGCTGCGTAGCGGGACACTCCTACGAGCAGTACTTC
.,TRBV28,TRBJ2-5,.,CASRTELRQETQYF,TGTGCCAGCAGGACAGAGCTCCGCCAAGAGACCCAGTACTTC
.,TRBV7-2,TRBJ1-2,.,CASSLTVWEGYTF,TGTGCCAGCAGCTTAACTGTGTGGGAGGGCTACACCTTC
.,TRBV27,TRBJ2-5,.,CAAAGGQGAGKTQYF,TGTGCCGCGGCGGGGGGGCAGGGGGCAGGGAAGACCCAGTACTTC
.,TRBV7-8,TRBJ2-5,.,CASSLAVRGETQYF,TGTGCCAGCAGCTTAGCCGTAAGGGGGGAGACCCAGTACTTC
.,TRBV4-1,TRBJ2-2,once,CASSQDGTAGELFF,TGCGCCAGCAGCCAAGACGGGACCGCCGGGGAGCTGTTTTTT
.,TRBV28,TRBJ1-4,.,CASSSPAGLEKLFF,TGTGCCAGCAGTTCCCCTGCGGGCCTTGAAAAACTGTTTTTT
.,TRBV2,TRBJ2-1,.,CASSEQGSTYNEQFF,TGTGCCAGCAGTGAGCAGGGCAGTACCTACAATGAGCAGTTCTTC
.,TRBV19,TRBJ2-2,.,CASSPGRTGELFF,TGTGCCAGTAGTCCGGGTCGGACCGGGGAGCTGTTTTTT
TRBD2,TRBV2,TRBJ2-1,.,CASTLLAGGMDEQFF,TGTGCCAGCACCCTCTTGGCGGGGGGGATGGATGAGCAGTTCTTC
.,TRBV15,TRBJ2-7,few,CATSRDSYYEQYF,TGTGCCACCAGCAGAGACTCATACTACGAGCAGTACTTC
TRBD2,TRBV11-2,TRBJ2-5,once,CASSPGLAGGGETQYF,TGTGCCAGCAGCCCGGGACTAGCGGGAGGGGGGGAGACCCAGTACTTC
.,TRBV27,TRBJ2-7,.,CASHDGYEQYF,TGTGCCAGCCATGACGGTTACGAGCAGTACTTC
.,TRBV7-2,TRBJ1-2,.,CASSPDLWGRNYGYTF,TGTGCCAGCAGCCCGGACTTGTGGGGACGAAACTATGGCTACACCTTC
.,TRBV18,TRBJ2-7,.,CASSPTGGGRVNEQYF,TGTGCCAGCTCACCAACAGGAGGGGGGCGGGTCAACGAGCAGTACTTC
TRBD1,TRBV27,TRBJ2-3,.,CASSFRPFDRGVKNTDTQYF,TGTGCCAGCAGTTTCCGCCCTTTTGACAGGGGAGTTAAAAATACAGATACGCAGTATTTT
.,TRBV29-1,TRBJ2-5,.,CSAEGTGEEAQYF,TGCAGCGCCGAGGGGACCGGCGAGGAGGCCCAGTACTTC
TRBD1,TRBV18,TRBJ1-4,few,CASSHRDRGEKLFF,TGTGCCAGCTCCCACCGGGACAGGGGAGAAAAACTGTTTTTT
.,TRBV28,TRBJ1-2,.,CASSPSRVPAVYTF,TGTGCCAGCAGCCCCTCCCGGGTGCCCGCGGTCTACACCTTC
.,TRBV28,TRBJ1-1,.,CASSLYSFTEAFF,TGTGCCAGCAGTTTATATTCCTTCACTGAAGCTTTCTTT
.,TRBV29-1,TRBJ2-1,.,CSVDTYEQFF,TGCAGCGTTGACACCTATGAGCAGTTCTTC
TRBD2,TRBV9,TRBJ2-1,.,CASSALAGEIWNEQFF,TGTGCCAGCAGCGCCCTAGCGGGAGAGATTTGGAATGAGCAGTTCTTC
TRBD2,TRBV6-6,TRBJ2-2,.,CASGPSGSGELFF,TGTGCCAGCGGCCCCAGCGGGAGCGGGGAGCTGTTTTTT
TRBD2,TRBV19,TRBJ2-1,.,CASSIRAGGSGVEQFF,TGTGCCAGTAGTATAAGGGCCGGCGGGAGCGGCGTTGAGCAGTTCTTC
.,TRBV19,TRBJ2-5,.,CATRGRDGRLQETQYF,TGTGCCACAAGAGGTAGGGACGGCCGACTCCAAGAGACCCAGTACTTC
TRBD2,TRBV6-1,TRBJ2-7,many,CASSGLSGSSDEQYF,TGTGCCAGCAGCGGTCTTAGCGGGAGTTCTGACGAGCAGTACTTC
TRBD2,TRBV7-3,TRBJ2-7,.,CASSLTASSGLGREQYF,TGTGCCAGCAGCTTAACGGCTTCTAGCGGGTTAGGACGCGAGCAGTACTTC
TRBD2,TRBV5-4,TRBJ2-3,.,CASSARLAGVSDTQYF,TGTGCCAGCAGCGCAAGACTAGCGGGAGTTTCAGATACGCAGTATTTT
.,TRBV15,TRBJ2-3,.,CATSSGFTDTQYF,TGTGCCACCAGCTCGGGGTTCACAGATACGCAGTATTTT
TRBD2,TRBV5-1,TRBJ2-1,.,CASSATSGWAYEQFF,TGCGCCAGCAGCGCGACTAGCGGGTGGGCTTATGAGCAGTTCTTC
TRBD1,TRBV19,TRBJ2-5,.,CASSAGTGRETQYF,TGTGCCAGTAGTGCCGGGACAGGGCGTGAGACCCAGTACTTC
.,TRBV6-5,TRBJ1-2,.,CASRESTGYTF,TGTGCCAGCAGGGAGTCGACAGGCTACACCTTC
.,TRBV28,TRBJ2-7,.,CASSSAGTGGNEQYF,TGTGCCAGCAGTTCAGCCGGGACTGGAGGGAATGAGCAGTACTTC